These 14 T cell receptor beta chains share one sample of origin, sequenced in a study of PD-L1 blockade in urothelial cancer. Produced via immunoSEQ multiplex PCR; TCRdb's table is partial and in-frame only. The sample includes about 50,000 clones, about 82% of them seen just once. Time point denoted: pretreatment peripheral blood. This specimen was PBMCs, taken around atezolizumab (anti-PD-L1) treatment. Every receptor here comes from a man between 60 and 70 years old with urothelial cancer.

This rearrangement joins TRBV5-1 to TRBJ1-2, with D tentatively TRBD1 (5 bases). CDR1 SGHRS and CDR2 YFSETQ come from the germline V gene. Deletions cut 0 bases from V and 0 bases from J, with 9 bases between. This CDR3 is 15 amino acids long. This chain's CDR3 is CASSLAGQANYGYTF. CDR3 nucleotide sequence: TGCGCCAGCAGCTTGGCAGGACAAGCTAACTATGGCTACACCTTC.

Written as DNA, the CDR3 is TGCGCCAGCAGCCAGCGGGTAGGCGGGAGTGGGGAGCTGTTTTTT. Residues: CASSQRVGGSGELFF. The chain combines TRBV4-1 with TRBJ2-2; TRBD2 aligns across 7 bases. CDR1 and CDR2 (germline): MGHRA, YSYEKL. Trimming cost V 3 bases and J 8 bases; bases outside gene matches: 9. This CDR3 contains 15 residues.

The V and J genes are TRBV5-1 and TRBJ1-3; 7 positions agree with TRBD1. Germline loops: CDR1 SGHRS, CDR2 YFSETQ. Trimming took 3 bases from V and 4 from J; bases not matched to a gene: 4. The CDR3 extends over 14 amino acids. CDR3 sequence (DNA): TGCGCCAGCAGCTCGACAGGGTTAGGAAACACCATATATTTT. It is translated as CASSSTGLGNTIYF.

This clone was counted a single time. This chain uses TRBV6-6 with TRBJ2-2, with TRBD1 matching over 7 bases. CDR1 is MNHNY, CDR2 SVGAGI, per germline (reference sequence). CDR3 length: 14 amino acids. Trimming at V came to 7 bases and at J to 1 base, leaving 3 bases not matched to a gene. The CDR3 reads CASMGQQNTGELFF. The CDR3 nucleotides are TGTGCCAGCATGGGACAGCAGAACACCGGGGAGCTGTTTTTT.

This rearrangement joins TRBV6-5 to TRBJ2-7; possibly TRBD2 for D (6 bases). The CDR3 is 10 residues long. Germline V gives CDR1 MNHEY, CDR2 SVGAGI. Between the trimmed V and J ends, which lost 11 bases and 4 bases, there was a span of 9 bases. The CDR3 DNA reads TGTGCCGCAGGGAGGTACGAGCAGTACTTC. It encodes CAAGRYEQYF.

This chain connects TRBV7-9 to TRBJ2-7; maybe TRBD2 (6 bases). Germline V gene sequence: CDR1 SEHNR, CDR2 FQNEAQ (reference sequence). This CDR3 spans 19 amino acids. The V gene lost 5 bases and the J gene lost 0 bases, with 26 bases spanning the gap. CDR3: CASSQGRKGPTGSSYEQYF. The CDR3 DNA reads TGTGCCAGCAGCCAAGGGAGGAAGGGTCCCACTGGAAGCTCCTACGAGCAGTACTTC.

V and J are TRBV19 and TRBJ1-2; D is ambiguous. Germline CDR1 LNHDA, CDR2 SQIVND (reference sequence). Trimming removed 3 bases at V and 4 bases at J, with 12 bases between. The CDR3 extends over 14 amino acids. The CDR3 DNA is TGTGCCAGTAGTATTAAGGATAGCATCTATGGCTACACCTTC. It codes for CASSIKDSIYGYTF.

The CDR3 DNA follows: TGTGCCAGCAGCGCCCGGGACAGGAGAAACACCATATATTTT. Translation: CASSARDRRNTIYF. The chain carries TRBV21-1 and TRBJ1-3; the table's D gene call, TRBD1, was not cross checked with the DNA. TRBV21-1 counts as a pseudogene. The CDR3 has 14 residues.

The J gene is TRBJ2-5, the V gene TRBV11-3; D is ambiguous. V was pared by 3 bases and J by 1 base, with 12 bases between. The CDR3 covers 15 residues. Germline V gene lookup returns CDR1 SGHNT and CDR2 YENEEA. The CDR3 is CASSFGAPGQETQYF. The DNA of the CDR3 is TGTGCCAGCAGCTTCGGAGCGCCGGGCCAAGAGACCCAGTACTTC.

J is TRBJ1-5 and V is TRBV5-6, with D possibly TRBD1 on 5 matching bases. V dropped 6 bases and J dropped 0 bases, with 10 bases sitting between them. The CDR3 consists of 14 residues. In germline, CDR1 is SGHDT, CDR2 YYEEEE. The CDR3 bases are TGTGCCAGCACCCGGACATATAGCAATCAGCCCCAGCATTTT. It codes for CASTRTYSNQPQHF.

V and J are TRBV5-6 and TRBJ1-5; TRBD1 matches 8 bases. The CDR3 is 16 amino acids. From germline, CDR1 is SGHDT and CDR2 YYEEEE. V shed 5 bases, J shed 1 base, and the junction held 8 bases outside the gene matches. The CDR3 protein is CASSRGQALSNQPQHF. CDR3 DNA sequence: TGTGCCAGCAGTAGGGGACAGGCACTGAGCAATCAGCCCCAGCATTTT.

J is TRBJ2-6 and V is TRBV5-1, with 7 bases matching TRBD1. V gave up 0 bases and J gave up 0 bases; unmatched junction bases: 3. CDR1 SGHRS and CDR2 YFSETQ come from the germline V gene. The CDR3 spans 17 residues. The CDR3 loop is CASSLGRTGSGANVLTF. DNA of the CDR3: TGCGCCAGCAGCTTGGGTAGGACAGGCTCTGGGGCCAACGTCCTGACTTTC.

A word on this clone: Relative to the germline gene, one junction end is altered; a read error may explain this. The chain carries TRBV7-7 and TRBJ2-3; D is possibly TRBD1 (7 bases). This CDR3 is built from 16 residues. Germline lookup yields CDR1 SSHAT and CDR2 FNYEAQ (reference sequence). The DNA of the CDR3 is TGTGCTAGCAGCCCTTTAGGAGGGGGCGCAGGAGATACGCAGTATTTT. Protein: CASSPLGGGAGDTQYF.

The CDR3 nucleotides read TGCGCCAGCAGCTTGGAGGGGAAGAACACTGAAGCTTTCTTT. Translating gives CASSLEGKNTEAFF. This rearrangement joins TRBV5-1 to TRBJ1-1; possibly TRBD1 for D (5 bases). V shed 0 bases and J shed 1 base, with 7 bases lying between them. CDR3 length: 14 amino acids. Germline V lookup: CDR1 SGHRS, CDR2 YFSETQ.